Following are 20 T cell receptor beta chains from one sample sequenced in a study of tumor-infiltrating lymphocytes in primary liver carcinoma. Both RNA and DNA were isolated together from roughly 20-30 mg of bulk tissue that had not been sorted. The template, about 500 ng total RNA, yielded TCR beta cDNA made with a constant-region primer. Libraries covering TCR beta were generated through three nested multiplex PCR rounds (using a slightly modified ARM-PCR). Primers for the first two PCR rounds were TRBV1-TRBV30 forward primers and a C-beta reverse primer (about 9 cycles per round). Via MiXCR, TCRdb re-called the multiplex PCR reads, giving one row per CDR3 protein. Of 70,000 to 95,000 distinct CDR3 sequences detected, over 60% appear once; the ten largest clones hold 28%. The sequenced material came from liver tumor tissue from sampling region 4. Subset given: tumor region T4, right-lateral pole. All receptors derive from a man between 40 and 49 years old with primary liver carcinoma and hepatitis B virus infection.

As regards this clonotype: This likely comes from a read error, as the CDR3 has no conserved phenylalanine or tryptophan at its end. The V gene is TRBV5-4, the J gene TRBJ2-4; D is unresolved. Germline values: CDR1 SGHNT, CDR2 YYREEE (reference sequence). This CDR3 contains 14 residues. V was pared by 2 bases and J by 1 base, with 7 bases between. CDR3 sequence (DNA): TGTGCCAGCAGCTTTCATGGGGCCAAAAACATTCAGTACCTC. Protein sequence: CASSFHGAKNIQYL.

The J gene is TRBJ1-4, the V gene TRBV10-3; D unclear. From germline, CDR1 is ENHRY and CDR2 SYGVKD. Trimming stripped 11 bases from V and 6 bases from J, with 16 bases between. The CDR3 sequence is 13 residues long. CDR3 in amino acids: CAPVWIGDEKLFF. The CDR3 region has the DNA TGTGCCCCCGTTTGGATTGGTGATGAAAAACTGTTTTTT.

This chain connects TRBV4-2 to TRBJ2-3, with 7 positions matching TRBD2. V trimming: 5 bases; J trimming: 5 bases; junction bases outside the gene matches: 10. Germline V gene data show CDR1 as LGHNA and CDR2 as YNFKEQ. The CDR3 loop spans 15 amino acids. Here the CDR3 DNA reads TGTGCCAGCAGCGAGGCCAGCGGGGCCGGAGATACGCAGTATTTT. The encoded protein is CASSEASGAGDTQYF.

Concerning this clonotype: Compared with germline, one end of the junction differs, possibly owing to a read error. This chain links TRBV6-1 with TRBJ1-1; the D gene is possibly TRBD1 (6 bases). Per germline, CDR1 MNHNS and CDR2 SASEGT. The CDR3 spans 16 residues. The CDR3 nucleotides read TGCGCCAGCAGTGTTAAGGACAGCCATAGTGGCACTGAAGCTTTCTTT. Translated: CASSVKDSHSGTEAFF.

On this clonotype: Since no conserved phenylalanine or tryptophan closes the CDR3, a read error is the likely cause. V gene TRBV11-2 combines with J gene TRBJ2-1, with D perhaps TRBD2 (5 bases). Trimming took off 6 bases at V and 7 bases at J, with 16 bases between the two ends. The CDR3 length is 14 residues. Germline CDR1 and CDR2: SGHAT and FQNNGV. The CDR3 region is CASSSAGPRNEQFL. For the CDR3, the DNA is TGTGCCAGCAGTTCGGCGGGCCCTAGGAATGAGCAGTTCCTC.

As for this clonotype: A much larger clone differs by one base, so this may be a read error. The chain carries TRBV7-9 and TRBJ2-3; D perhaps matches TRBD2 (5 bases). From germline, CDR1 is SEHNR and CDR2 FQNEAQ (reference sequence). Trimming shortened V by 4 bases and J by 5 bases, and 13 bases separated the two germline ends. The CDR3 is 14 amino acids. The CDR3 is CASSSMGEGDTQYF. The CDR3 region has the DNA TGTGCCAGCAGCTCAATGGGAGAGGGAGATACGCAGTATTTT.

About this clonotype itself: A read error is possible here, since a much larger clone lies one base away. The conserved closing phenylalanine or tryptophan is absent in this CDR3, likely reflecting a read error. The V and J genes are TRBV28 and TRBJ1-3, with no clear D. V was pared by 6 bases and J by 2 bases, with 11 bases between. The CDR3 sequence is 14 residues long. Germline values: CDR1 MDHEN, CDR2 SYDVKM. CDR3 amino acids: CASSPIMPGNTIYL. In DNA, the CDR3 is TGTGCCAGCAGCCCAATTATGCCTGGAAACACCATATATTTA.

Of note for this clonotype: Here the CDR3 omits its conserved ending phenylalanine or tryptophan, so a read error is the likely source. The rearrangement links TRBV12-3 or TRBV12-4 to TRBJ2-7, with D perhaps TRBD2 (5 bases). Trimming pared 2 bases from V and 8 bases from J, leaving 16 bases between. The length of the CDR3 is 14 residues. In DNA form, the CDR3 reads TGTGCCAGCAGTTTATATGGAGAGGGCAACAAGCAGTACTTA. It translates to CASSLYGEGNKQYL.

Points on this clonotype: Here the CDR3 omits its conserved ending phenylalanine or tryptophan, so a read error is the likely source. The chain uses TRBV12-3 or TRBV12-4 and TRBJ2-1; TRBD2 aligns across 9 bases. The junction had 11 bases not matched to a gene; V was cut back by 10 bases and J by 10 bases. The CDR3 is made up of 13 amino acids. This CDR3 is CANRLADGWEQFL. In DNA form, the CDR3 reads TGTGCCAACAGACTAGCGGACGGCTGGGAGCAGTTCCTC.

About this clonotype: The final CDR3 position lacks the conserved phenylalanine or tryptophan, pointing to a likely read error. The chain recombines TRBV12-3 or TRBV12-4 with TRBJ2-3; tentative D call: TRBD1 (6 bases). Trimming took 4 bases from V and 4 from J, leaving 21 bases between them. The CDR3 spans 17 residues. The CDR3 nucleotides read TGTGCCAGCAGTTCGCCTGAGGGACAAGGGCGGTCAGATACGCAGTATTCT. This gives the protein CASSSPEGQGRSDTQYS.

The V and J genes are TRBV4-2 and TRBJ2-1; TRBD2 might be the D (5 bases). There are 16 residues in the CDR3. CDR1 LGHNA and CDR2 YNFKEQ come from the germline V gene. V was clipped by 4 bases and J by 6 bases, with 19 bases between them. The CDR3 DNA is TGTGCCAGCAGCCGAGGACGGGAATTGTTGGGCAATGAGCAGTTCTTC. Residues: CASSRGRELLGNEQFF.

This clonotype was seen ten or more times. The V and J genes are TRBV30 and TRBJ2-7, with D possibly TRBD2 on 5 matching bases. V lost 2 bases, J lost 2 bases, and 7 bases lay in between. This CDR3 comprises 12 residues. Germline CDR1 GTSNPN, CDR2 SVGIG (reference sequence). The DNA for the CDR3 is TGTGCCTGGAGTCCCGGGACCTACGAGCAGTACTTC. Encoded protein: CAWSPGTYEQYF.

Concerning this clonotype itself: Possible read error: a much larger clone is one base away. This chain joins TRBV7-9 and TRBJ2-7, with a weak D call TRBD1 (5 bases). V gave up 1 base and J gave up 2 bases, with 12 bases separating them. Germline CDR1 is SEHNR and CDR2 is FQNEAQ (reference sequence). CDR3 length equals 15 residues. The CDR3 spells CASSLVPGRAYEQYF. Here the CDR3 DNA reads TGTGCCAGCAGCTTAGTACCCGGCAGGGCCTACGAGCAGTACTTC.

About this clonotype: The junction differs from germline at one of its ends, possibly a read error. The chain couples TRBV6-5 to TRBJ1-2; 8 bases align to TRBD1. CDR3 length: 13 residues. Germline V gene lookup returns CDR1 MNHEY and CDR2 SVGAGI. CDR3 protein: CASSNRGGYGHTF. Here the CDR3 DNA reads TGTGCCAGCAGTAACAGGGGGGGATATGGCCACACCTTC.

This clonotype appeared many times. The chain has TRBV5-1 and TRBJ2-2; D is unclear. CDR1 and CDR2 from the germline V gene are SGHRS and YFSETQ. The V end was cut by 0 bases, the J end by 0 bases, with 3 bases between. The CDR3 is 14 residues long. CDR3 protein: CASSLGANTGELFF. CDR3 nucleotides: TGCGCCAGCAGCTTGGGGGCGAACACCGGGGAGCTGTTTTTT.

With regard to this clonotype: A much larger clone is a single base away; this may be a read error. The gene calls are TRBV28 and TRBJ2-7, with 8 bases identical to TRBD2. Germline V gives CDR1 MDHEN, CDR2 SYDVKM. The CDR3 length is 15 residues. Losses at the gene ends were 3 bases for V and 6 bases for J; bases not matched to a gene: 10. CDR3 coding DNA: TGTGCCAGCAGTTTTGGGGGACTAGAGGGAGGCGAGCAGTACTTC. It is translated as CASSFGGLEGGEQYF.

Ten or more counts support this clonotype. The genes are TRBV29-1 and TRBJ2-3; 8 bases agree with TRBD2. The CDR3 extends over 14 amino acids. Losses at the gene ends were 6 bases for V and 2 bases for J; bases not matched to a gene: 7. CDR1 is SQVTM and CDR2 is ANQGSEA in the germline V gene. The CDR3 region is CSVAAGGDTDTQYF. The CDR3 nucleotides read TGCAGCGTGGCGGCGGGGGGAGACACAGATACGCAGTATTTT.

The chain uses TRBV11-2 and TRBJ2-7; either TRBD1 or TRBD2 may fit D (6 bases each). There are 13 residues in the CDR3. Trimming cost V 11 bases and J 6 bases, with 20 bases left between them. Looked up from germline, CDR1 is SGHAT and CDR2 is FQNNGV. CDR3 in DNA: TGTGCCCCTGAGGGGGGAGAAGCCCGCGAGCAGTACTTC. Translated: CAPEGGEAREQYF.

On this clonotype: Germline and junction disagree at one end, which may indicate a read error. The CDR3 region has the DNA TGTGCCAGGAGTGAAGGTATAGGTGCAGATACGCAGTATTTT. Protein product: CARSEGIGADTQYF. The chain couples TRBV6-1 to TRBJ2-3, with no clear D. The CDR3 sequence is 14 residues long. CDR1 and CDR2 from the germline V gene are MNHNS and SASEGT.

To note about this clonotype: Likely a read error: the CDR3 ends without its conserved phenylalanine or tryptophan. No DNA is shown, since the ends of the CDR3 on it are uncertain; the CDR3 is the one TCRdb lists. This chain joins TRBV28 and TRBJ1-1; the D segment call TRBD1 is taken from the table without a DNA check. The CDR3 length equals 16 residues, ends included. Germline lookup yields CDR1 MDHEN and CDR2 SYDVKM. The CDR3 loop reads CASTLAFVGAGTEAIL.